Listed below are T cell receptor beta chains from one sample, sequenced in a study of blood T cell repertoires in COVID-19. Only in-frame clones appear in the TCRdb table, and some are missing; sequencing was by immunoSEQ multiplex PCR. This table holds about 190,000 clones, 84% found once. Sequencing used PBMCs or T cells enriched from blood (not recorded which). These receptors were collected from a woman in her twenties or thirties who had been exposed to COVID-19. CDR3s include the opening cysteine and the closing phenylalanine or tryptophan. A D gene is named only where the DNA matches it firmly. Clone size appears in some rows only: once, few, many, or a class for an expanded clone.

J,D,size,V,DNA,CDR3
TRBJ1-2,TRBD1,few,TRBV7-2,TGTGCCAGCAGCTTAGTAGTGACAGGGAATGGCTACACCTTC,CASSLVVTGNGYTF
TRBJ1-6,NA,NA,TRBV30,TGTGCCTGGACCGCGGGCCGGGGGACGGTACCCCTCCACTTT,CAWTAGRGTVPLHF
TRBJ1-5,NA,NA,TRBV19,TGTGCCAGTATCCCCGGGGCAGGGAGGAATAGCAATCAGCCCCAGCATTTT,CASIPGAGRNSNQPQHF
TRBJ2-3,TRBD1,NA,TRBV18,TGTGCCAGCTCACCGGGAACGGGACAGGGGCAAGATACGCAGTATTTT,CASSPGTGQGQDTQYF
TRBJ1-6,TRBD1,once,TRBV19,TGTGCCAGTAGTATAGATTCGCAGGGGGTTTCACCCCTCCACTTT,CASSIDSQGVSPLHF
TRBJ1-1,NA,NA,TRBV5-1,TGCGCCAGCAGGGGGCTTCTGAACACTGAAGCTTTCTTT,CASRGLLNTEAFF
TRBJ2-7,TRBD1,NA,TRBV5-4,TGTGCCAGCAGCTTACCCGGGACAGGACCCACCTACGAGCAGTACTTC,CASSLPGTGPTYEQYF
TRBJ2-5,TRBD1,NA,TRBV9,TGTGCCAGCAGCGTAGTGGGACAGGGGATCCAAGAGACCCAGTACTTC,CASSVVGQGIQETQYF
TRBJ2-1,NA,NA,TRBV5-4,TGTGCCAGCAGCTTGAACGGGGGGCCGGGGTACAATGAGCAGTTCTTC,CASSLNGGPGYNEQFF
TRBJ1-2,NA,NA,TRBV7-9,TGTGCCAGCATCCCTCGGCGGGACGAGATCCCATCTAACTATGGCTACACCTTC,CASIPRRDEIPSNYGYTF
TRBJ2-2,TRBD1,NA,TRBV19,TGTGCCAGCAAAACCGGGACAGGGGACCCCGGGGAGCTGTTTTTT,CASKTGTGDPGELFF
TRBJ1-5,NA,NA,TRBV6-5,TGTGCCAGCAGTTTTCGACAGGTCAATCAGCCCCAGCATTTT,CASSFRQVNQPQHF
TRBJ2-3,TRBD1,NA,TRBV7-2,TGTGCCAGCAGCTTGACAGGGGGCACTGGCACAGATACGCAGTATTTT,CASSLTGGTGTDTQYF
TRBJ2-5,TRBD1,NA,TRBV5-1,TGCGCCAGCAGCTTTGGACAGGTTCAAGAGACCCAGTACTTC,CASSFGQVQETQYF
TRBJ2-5,TRBD1,once,TRBV7-9,TGTGCCAGCAGTTATAAGCGGGACAGGGGGATGGAGACCCAGTACTTC,CASSYKRDRGMETQYF
TRBJ1-1,TRBD1,NA,TRBV2,TGTGCCAGCAGTGACAAGACAGGGTGGGGCACTGAAGCTTTCTTT,CASSDKTGWGTEAFF
TRBJ2-3,NA,NA,TRBV27,TGTGCCAGCAGTTTTCTAGAAAGCACAGATACGCAGTATTTT,CASSFLESTDTQYF
TRBJ2-7,TRBD2,once,TRBV2,TGTGCCAGCAGTGAAGCCGGGACTATATATCTTATTTACGAGCAGTACTTC,CASSEAGTIYLIYEQYF
TRBJ2-7,NA,few,TRBV15,TGTGCCACCAGCACCCGTACCACAGGGTCCGAGCAGTACTTC,CATSTRTTGSEQYF
TRBJ1-6,NA,NA,TRBV6-5,TGTGCCAGCCGCCGAGACAGCAATTCACCCCTCCACTTT,CASRRDSNSPLHF
TRBJ2-7,TRBD1,NA,TRBV3-1/TRBV3-2,TGTGCCAGCAGCGCGGGACAGGGGACCTACGAGCAGTACTTC,CASSAGQGTYEQYF
TRBJ2-1,TRBD1,NA,TRBV3-1/TRBV3-2,TGTGCCAGCAGCCAAGAAGGGACAGGCCGTTACAATGAGCAGTTCTTC,CASSQEGTGRYNEQFF
TRBJ1-6,TRBD1,NA,TRBV5-1,TGCGCCAGCAGCTCGCGGACAGGGGGCTCAGATTCACCCCTCCACTTT,CASSSRTGGSDSPLHF
TRBJ1-2,TRBD1,NA,TRBV18,TGTGCCAGCTCACCGAGGACAGGGGAGTTGGATGGCTACACCTTC,CASSPRTGELDGYTF
TRBJ1-2,TRBD1,NA,TRBV5-8,TGTGCCAGCAGCCCTACAGGGGACTATGGCTACACCTTC,CASSPTGDYGYTF
TRBJ2-7,NA,NA,TRBV6-1,TGTGCCAGCAGTGAAGCTGGGCCGGCCTACGAGCAGTACTTC,CASSEAGPAYEQYF
TRBJ1-5,NA,once,TRBV4-1,TGCGCCAGCAGCCAAGCGTTTGATCAGCCCCAGCATTTT,CASSQAFDQPQHF
TRBJ1-4,TRBD1,NA,TRBV28,TGTGCGGCGAGCCGGGACAGGGTAGCTTATGAAAAACTGTTTTTT,CAASRDRVAYEKLFF
TRBJ1-2,NA,NA,TRBV29-1,TGCAGCGTTGAGGCATCCCCTAACTATGGCTACACCTTC,CSVEASPNYGYTF
TRBJ1-5,TRBD1,NA,TRBV11-2,TGTGCCAGCAGCCACAGGGGGCGAAATCAGCCCCAGCATTTT,CASSHRGRNQPQHF
TRBJ1-6,NA,NA,TRBV6-5,TGTGCCTCTCTGGCTTCCTATAATTCACCCCTCCACTTT,CASLASYNSPLHF
TRBJ1-2,NA,NA,TRBV4-3,TGCGCCAGCAGCCAAGACCCCCAGGAGGGGGGCTACACCTTC,CASSQDPQEGGYTF
TRBJ1-1,NA,NA,TRBV2,TGTGCCAGCTGCGGGGGGAACACTGAAGCTTTCTTT,CASCGGNTEAFF
TRBJ2-7,TRBD1,NA,TRBV7-9,TGTGCCAGCAGCTCACAGGGGACCTCCTACGAGCAGTACTTC,CASSSQGTSYEQYF
TRBJ2-5,TRBD1,few,TRBV12-3/TRBV12-4,TGTGCCAGCAGTGACAGGGCACAAGAGACCCAGTACTTC,CASSDRAQETQYF
TRBJ1-2,TRBD1,once,TRBV6-5,TGTGCCAGCAATTTGGACAGGGCTAGGTATGGCTACACCTTC,CASNLDRARYGYTF
TRBJ2-5,TRBD2,NA,TRBV7-2,TGTGCCAGCAGCTTAAAGCGGGGGGGCGGGGAGACCCAGTACTTC,CASSLKRGGGETQYF
TRBJ2-2,TRBD2,NA,TRBV19,TGTGCCAGTAGTATAGTAGTCTGGGGGGGGAGCACCGGGGAGCTGTTTTTT,CASSIVVWGGSTGELFF
TRBJ1-6,TRBD1,NA,TRBV27,TGTGCCAGCAGTTTATTTGGGACAGGGGGGTCACCCCTCCACTTT,CASSLFGTGGSPLHF
TRBJ2-7,TRBD2,NA,TRBV27,TGTGCCAGCAGTTTTAAAGGGCGACTCCTAGCGGGGGCGCACTACGAGCAGTACTTC,CASSFKGRLLAGAHYEQYF
TRBJ1-1,NA,NA,TRBV7-2,TGTGCCAGCAGAAAGAGAGGGGGGAACACTGAAGCTTTCTTT,CASRKRGGNTEAFF
TRBJ2-3,TRBD2,once,TRBV10-1,TGCGCCAGCAGTGACTATCGAGGTAGCGGGGGGGCCGCGAACACAGATACGCAGTATTTT,CASSDYRGSGGAANTDTQYF
TRBJ2-3,NA,NA,TRBV9,TGTGCCAGCAGCGTAGTCGGAACAGAGACAGATACGCAGTATTTT,CASSVVGTETDTQYF
TRBJ1-1,TRBD1,few,TRBV30,TGTGCCAGCGGGACAGGGGTTCTGAACACTGAAGCTTTCTTT,CASGTGVLNTEAFF
TRBJ1-6,NA,few,TRBV19,TGTGCCAGTAGTGAAAGGGGGAGTAATTCACCCCTCCACTTT,CASSERGSNSPLHF
TRBJ2-7,TRBD2,NA,TRBV7-9,TGTGCCAGCAGCTTAGGCGGGGGGGTCTACGAGCAGTACTTC,CASSLGGGVYEQYF
TRBJ1-3,TRBD1,NA,TRBV19,TGTGCCAGTAGCGACCGGGGACAGGGCCCCTCTGGAAACACCATATATTTT,CASSDRGQGPSGNTIYF
TRBJ1-2,NA,NA,TRBV7-9,TGTGCCAGCAGCTTATCCGAGGGGGATGGCTACACCTTC,CASSLSEGDGYTF
TRBJ1-5,NA,once,TRBV5-6,TGTGCCAGCAGCTTGGCGGGTGCTAGCAATCAGCCCCAGCATTTT,CASSLAGASNQPQHF